One and the same sample provided the 22 T cell receptor beta chains below, sequenced in a study of identical twins. A single record per CDR3 protein comes from TCRdb applying MiXCR to the 5' RACE reads. This table holds 1.5 million to 2 million distinct CDR3 sequences, less than 35% found once. The source material was cord blood. Receptors originate from a newborn girl in good health.

This clonotype was seen a handful of times. The gene calls are TRBV6-6 and TRBJ2-4; 13 nucleotides align to TRBD2. Per the germline V gene, CDR1 is MNHNY and CDR2 is SVGAGI (reference sequence). The ends lost 2 bases at V and 13 bases at J; junction bases unmatched: 14. This CDR3 has 17 amino acids. This CDR3 is CASSYAYTSGGASEQYF. In DNA form, the CDR3 reads TGTGCCAGCAGTTACGCCTATACTAGCGGGGGGGCGAGTGAGCAGTACTTC.

The rearrangement uses TRBV7-9 and TRBJ2-2; D remains ambiguous. This CDR3 comprises 12 residues. Germline-derived CDR1 and CDR2 are SEHNR and FQNEAQ (reference sequence). V was trimmed by 5 bases and J by 7 bases, leaving 8 bases between them. CDR3 in amino acids: CASSREIGELFF. The DNA of the CDR3 is TGTGCCAGCAGCAGGGAAATCGGGGAGCTGTTTTTT.

As regards this clonotype: Sequence at one end of the junction differs from germline and may be a read error. The chain couples TRBV20-1 to TRBJ1-2, with TRBD1 identical over 7 bases. The CDR3 spans 13 residues. Germline CDR1 DFQATT, CDR2 SNEGSKA (reference sequence). The CDR3 is CSAIGDRAYGHTF. CDR3 nucleotide sequence: TGCAGTGCTATAGGCGACAGGGCCTATGGCCACACCTTC.

This clonotype was observed a handful of times. The gene calls are TRBV28 and TRBJ2-7, with 11 bases fitting TRBD2. V was pared by 10 bases and J by 6 bases, with 14 bases of the junction left unmatched. This CDR3 has 15 residues. Germline assignment: CDR1 MDHEN and CDR2 SYDVKM. CDR3: CATHPRLAGSREQYF. Written as DNA, the CDR3 is TGTGCCACCCACCCCAGACTAGCGGGAAGTCGCGAGCAGTACTTC.

The rearrangement links TRBV7-2 to TRBJ2-3, with 7 bases aligning to TRBD2. There are 18 residues in the CDR3. Germline CDR1 SGHTA, CDR2 FQGNSA. V lost 0 bases and J lost 4; bases outside the gene matches: 13. CDR3 amino acids: CASSLALRLAKGADTQYF. The CDR3 DNA follows: TGTGCCAGCAGCTTAGCCCTGCGACTAGCAAAGGGTGCAGATACGCAGTATTTT.

This clonotype appeared many times. This chain links TRBV29-1 with TRBJ1-2; D possibly corresponds to TRBD1 (6 bases). V lost 2 bases, J lost 0 bases, and 10 bases lay in between. This CDR3 comprises 14 residues. Germline loops: CDR1 SQVTM, CDR2 ANQGSEA. As DNA, the CDR3 is TGCAGCGTTGAACCCAGGGGCACTAACTATGGCTACACCTTC. The encoded protein is CSVEPRGTNYGYTF.

The sample holds many counts of this clonotype. The V gene is TRBV27, the J gene TRBJ2-7; no clear D gene. CDR1 and CDR2 (germline): MNHEY, SMNVEV (reference sequence). This CDR3 region has 13 residues. V gave up 3 bases and J gave up 2 bases, with 8 bases separating them. CDR3 DNA: TGTGCCAGCAGTTTTAGTCCGGCCTACGAGCAGTACTTC. Residues: CASSFSPAYEQYF.

The CDR3 DNA is TGCAGTGCCTTTACAGGGGGCACTGAAGCTTTCTTT. This encodes CSAFTGGTEAFF. The chain carries TRBV20-1 and TRBJ1-1, with 8 bases matching TRBD1. Trimming at V came to 6 bases and at J to 4 bases, leaving 4 bases not matched to a gene. CDR3 length: 12 amino acids. Germline V lookup: CDR1 DFQATT, CDR2 SNEGSKA (reference sequence).

This clonotype was picked up a small number of times. This chain joins TRBV12-3 or TRBV12-4 and TRBJ1-4; unclear D gene. This CDR3 is 14 amino acids long. The V and J ends lost 1 base and 8 bases respectively, with 11 bases between them. The CDR3 DNA reads as TGTGCCAGCAGTTTAGGGGCGATAAAAGAAAAACTGTTTTTT. Its translation is CASSLGAIKEKLFF.

The rearrangement uses TRBV28 and TRBJ1-1, with D perhaps TRBD1 (6 bases). There are 15 residues in the CDR3. V lost 6 bases to trimming and J lost 2 bases, with 16 bases between them. CDR1 is MDHEN and CDR2 is SYDVKM in the germline V gene. The CDR3 region is CASRRQANPNTEAFF. DNA for the CDR3: TGTGCCAGCAGAAGACAGGCTAACCCAAACACTGAAGCTTTCTTT.

This clonotype was detected only a few times. For the CDR3, the DNA is TGCGCCAGCAGCTTGAGCGGACGGGACACCGGGGAGCTGTTTTTT. It codes for CASSLSGRDTGELFF. The rearrangement uses TRBV5-1 and TRBJ2-2, with D possibly being TRBD2 (5 bases). CDR3 length equals 15 residues. CDR1 is SGHRS, CDR2 YFSETQ, per germline. V shed 1 base and J shed 3 bases, with 10 bases lying between them.

On this clonotype itself: Mismatch with germline at one junction end may stem from a read error. The rearrangement joins TRBV18 to TRBJ1-2; 9 nucleotides agree with TRBD1. This CDR3 has 16 residues. In germline, CDR1 is KGHSH, CDR2 LQKENI. In DNA, the CDR3 is TGTGCCAACTCACCTAGCGGGACAGGGATTAACTATGGCTACACCTTC. Protein sequence: CANSPSGTGINYGYTF.

This clonotype was observed a few times. The V call is TRBV6-5, the J call TRBJ1-1; a possible D gene is TRBD1 (5 bases). This CDR3 is built from 17 residues. The germline V and J ends were trimmed by 0 bases and 3 bases, with 17 bases remaining between them. Per the germline V gene, CDR1 is MNHEY and CDR2 is SVGAGI. The CDR3 sequence: CASSYSTPRGVDTEAFF. The DNA of the CDR3 is TGTGCCAGCAGTTACTCGACGCCTCGGGGGGTCGACACTGAAGCTTTCTTT.

The chain carries TRBV4-1 and TRBJ2-3; D is unresolved. This CDR3 spans 14 amino acids. Germline lookup yields CDR1 MGHRA and CDR2 YSYEKL. Trimming stripped 1 base from V and 6 bases from J, with 11 bases between. This CDR3 is CASSQVKPWDTQYF. The DNA for the CDR3 is TGCGCCAGCAGCCAAGTTAAGCCGTGGGATACGCAGTATTTT.

A word on this clonotype: This may arise from a read error, as a much more abundant clone is one base away. The chain combines TRBV12-3 or TRBV12-4 with TRBJ1-2; D is ambiguous. CDR3 length equals 11 residues. Trimming left V 3 bases short and J 3 bases short, with 2 bases between. In nucleotides, the CDR3 is TGTGCCAGCAGTTTCTACTATGGCTACACCTTC. Its protein product is CASSFYYGYTF.

The chain is built from TRBV21-1 and TRBJ2-1; the table calls TRBD1, which could not be checked here. The DNA end is a closer match to TRBJ2-7, so the J assignment may be wrong. TRBV21-1 is deemed a pseudogene. The CDR3 covers 15 residues. The CDR3 loop is CASSKQGSSYNEQYF. CDR3 in DNA: TGTGCCAGCAGCAAACAGGGTAGCTCCTACAATGAGCAGTACTTC.

The chain has TRBV6-5 and TRBJ2-1, with D unresolved. V was cut by 10 bases and J by 0 bases, with 10 bases left in between. Germline V gene sequence: CDR1 MNHEY, CDR2 SVGAGI. This CDR3 has 13 residues. CDR3 sequence (DNA): TGTGCCACCAGGACCCCCTCCTACAATGAGCAGTTCTTC. This encodes CATRTPSYNEQFF.

This rearrangement joins TRBV12-3 or TRBV12-4 to TRBJ2-5, with D uncertain. This CDR3 spans 14 amino acids. V was cut by 7 bases and J by 11 bases, with 23 bases left in between. The CDR3 spells CASTIPRHHNEQYF. The CDR3 coding sequence is TGTGCCAGCACCATCCCACGGCACCACAATGAGCAGTACTTC.

The chain combines TRBV6-2 or TRBV6-3 with TRBJ1-1; 7 bases are shared with TRBD1. Germline assignment: CDR1 MNHEY and CDR2 SVGEGT. The CDR3 totals 17 residues. J lost 1 base, V lost 5 bases, and 13 bases had no gene match. The CDR3 loop reads CASSHQRTDRWNTEAFF. Here the CDR3 DNA reads TGTGCCAGCAGTCATCAACGAACGGACAGGTGGAACACTGAAGCTTTCTTT.

The chain carries TRBV7-7 and TRBJ1-2; no clear D gene. Trimming cost V 5 bases and J 8 bases, with 15 bases left between them. The CDR3 length is 13 residues. Germline V lookup: CDR1 SSHAT, CDR2 FNYEAQ (reference sequence). CDR3 nucleotides: TGTGCCAGCAGCCCTATTGAGGGCGGCGGCTACACCTTC. It yields the protein CASSPIEGGGYTF.

V usage is TRBV20-1 and J usage is TRBJ2-1; 15 bases map to TRBD2. The junction had 7 bases not matched to a gene; V was cut back by 6 bases and J by 7 bases. Germline assignment: CDR1 DFQATT and CDR2 SNEGSKA (reference sequence). The CDR3 has 15 amino acids. The CDR3 protein is CSARTGTSGRNEQFF. The CDR3 bases are TGCAGTGCGAGAACCGGGACTAGCGGGAGGAATGAGCAGTTCTTC.

This clonotype was picked up a small number of times. The V call is TRBV18, the J call TRBJ2-5; D gene unclear. CDR1 is KGHSH, CDR2 LQKENI, per germline. The length of the CDR3 is 14 residues. Trimming pared 6 bases from V and 0 bases from J, leaving 11 bases between. CDR3 sequence (DNA): TGTGCCAGCTCTCTCACAGAGTACCAAGAGACCCAGTACTTC. It is translated as CASSLTEYQETQYF.